A single sample gave rise to the 22 T cell receptor beta chains below, sequenced in a study of cytomegalovirus exposure and HLA in healthy donors. With 60 Vbeta and 13 Jbeta primers, the PCR was carried out. Here immunoSEQ multiplex PCR was the method, and the copy in TCRdb shows in-frame clones only, minus some. The profile shows 100,000 or so clones, about 81% of them singletons. Sequenced input: PBMCs. The origin of the receptors is a man aged 40-55 years in good health and CMV-seropositive.

The V call is TRBV6-6, the J call TRBJ2-3, with TRBD2 as a possible D gene (5 bases). Looked up from germline, CDR1 is MNHNY and CDR2 is SVGAGI (reference sequence). Trimming took 2 bases from V and 3 from J, leaving 6 bases between them. This CDR3 region has 13 residues. The CDR3, as DNA: TGTGCCAGCAGTTACCAGCGGACAGATACGCAGTATTTT. Encoded protein: CASSYQRTDTQYF.

The chain has TRBV7-9 and TRBJ1-3, with TRBD1 matching 7 bases. Germline loops: CDR1 SEHNR, CDR2 FQNEAQ (reference sequence). Unmatched junction bases numbered 7, after V lost 5 bases and J lost 3 bases. The CDR3 has 15 amino acids. In DNA form, the CDR3 reads TGTGCCAGCAGCCCCCAGGGGGGAGGTGGAAACACCATATATTTT. Translation: CASSPQGGGGNTIYF.

The V and J genes are TRBV7-7 and TRBJ2-2, with 8 bases lining up with TRBD2. There are 16 residues in the CDR3. The J segment lost 1 base and the V segment lost 8 bases, leaving 9 bases of the junction unmatched. The germline gives CDR1 SSHAT, CDR2 FNYEAQ (reference sequence). CDR3 region: CASPGGALGNTGELFF. The CDR3 DNA follows: TGTGCCAGCCCCGGGGGGGCCCTTGGGAACACCGGGGAGCTGTTTTTT. The variable domain in full, with the rest retrieved from reference TRBV7-7 and TRBJ2-2, is GAGVSQSPRYKVTKRGQDVTLRCDPISSHATLYWYQQALGQGPEFLTYFNYEAQPDKSGLPSDRFSAERPEGSISTLTIQRTEQRDSAMYRCASPGGALGNTGELFFGEGSRLTVL.

The V and J genes are TRBV2 and TRBJ1-5, with D tentatively TRBD1 (5 bases). The CDR3 contains 18 residues. Germline CDR1 SNHLY, CDR2 FYNNEI. The V end lost 3 bases, the J end lost 0 bases, and 18 bases lay between the germline ends. The CDR3 bases are TGTGCCAGCAGTGATACCGACAGCCTCCTTTATAGCAATCAGCCCCAGCATTTT. This codes for CASSDTDSLLYSNQPQHF.

The J gene is TRBJ2-3, the V gene TRBV19; tentative D call: TRBD1 (5 bases). The CDR3 has 13 amino acids. Germline V gene data show CDR1 as LNHDA and CDR2 as SQIVND (reference sequence). Trimming pared 6 bases from V and 1 base from J, leaving 8 bases between. In nucleotides, the CDR3 is TGTGCCAGTAGGGGCAGGGGCACAGATACGCAGTATTTT. Its translation is CASRGRGTDTQYF.

The genes are TRBV10-1 and TRBJ1-1, with D tentatively TRBD1 (5 bases). CDR3 size: 14 residues. CDR1 and CDR2 (germline): WNHNN, SYGVQD (reference sequence). V was cut by 2 bases and J by 4 bases, with 11 bases left in between. DNA of the CDR3: TGCGCCAGCAGTGAGGCCGGGGGGACCACTGAAGCTTTCTTT. Amino acid sequence: CASSEAGGTTEAFF.

The CDR3 loop is CASSQDRGWDEQFF. For the CDR3, the DNA is TGTGCCAGCAGCCAGGACAGGGGATGGGATGAGCAGTTCTTC. V is TRBV7-9 and J is TRBJ2-1; 9 bases line up with TRBD1. This CDR3 spans 14 amino acids. Germline CDR1 reads SEHNR; CDR2 reads FQNEAQ (reference sequence). The ends lost 5 bases at V and 8 bases at J; junction bases unmatched: 7.

A remark on this clone: Additional DNA sequences in this sample encode the identical CDR3. The CDR3 DNA reads TGTGCCAGCAGCTTAACAGGGGGATCCTACAATGAGCAGTTCTTC. Encoded protein: CASSLTGGSYNEQFF. The chain combines TRBV11-2 with TRBJ2-1; the match to TRBD1 covers 8 bases. CDR3 size: 15 residues. Per germline, CDR1 SGHAT and CDR2 FQNNGV. V shed 2 bases, J shed 1 base, and the junction held 1 base outside the gene matches.

The chain recombines TRBV6-5 with TRBJ1-1, with D possibly TRBD1 on 5 matching bases. Germline assignment: CDR1 MNHEY and CDR2 SVGAGI. The CDR3 spans 16 residues. Trimming removed 2 bases at V and 3 bases at J, with 16 bases between. The CDR3 DNA reads TGTGCCAGCAGTTACGACCCAGGGATGGGATACACTGAAGCTTTCTTT. Amino acids: CASSYDPGMGYTEAFF.

The rearrangement uses TRBV4-1 and TRBJ2-7, with 8 bases identical to TRBD1. The ends lost 3 bases at V and 6 bases at J; junction bases unmatched: 13. Germline values: CDR1 MGHRA, CDR2 YSYEKL. The CDR3 runs to 16 residues. The CDR3 here is CASSHAGTAGTGEQYF. CDR3 DNA: TGCGCCAGCAGCCATGCCGGGACAGCCGGGACAGGCGAGCAGTACTTC.

This rearrangement joins TRBV2 to TRBJ1-6; no clear D. The V end lost 7 bases, the J end lost 7 bases, and 8 bases lay between the germline ends. CDR3 length: 12 residues. Germline V gene sequence: CDR1 SNHLY, CDR2 FYNNEI. CDR3 amino acids: CASKQNNSPLHF. The CDR3 region has the DNA TGTGCCAGCAAACAGAACAATTCACCCCTCCACTTT.

V gene TRBV5-1 combines with J gene TRBJ2-3; D is possibly TRBD1 (5 bases). Per germline, CDR1 SGHRS and CDR2 YFSETQ. The germline V and J ends were trimmed by 0 bases and 3 bases, with 8 bases remaining between them. This CDR3 has 14 amino acids. The CDR3 nucleotides read TGCGCCAGCAGCTTGGCCAGGGTTACAGATACGCAGTATTTT. It codes for CASSLARVTDTQYF.

This clone was seen once. The chain combines TRBV12-5 with TRBJ1-6; D ambiguous. The CDR3 runs to 14 residues. From germline, CDR1 is LGHNT and CDR2 FRNRAP. Trimming took off 0 bases at V and 10 bases at J, with 10 bases between the two ends. The CDR3 is CASGLVREGSPLHF. CDR3 nucleotide sequence: TGTGCTAGTGGTTTGGTACGGGAAGGATCACCCCTCCACTTT. Full variable domain (missing parts from reference TRBV12-5 and TRBJ1-6): DARVTQTPRHKVTEMGQEVTMRCQPILGHNTVFWYRQTMMQGLELLAYFRNRAPLDDSGMPKDRFSAEMPDATLATLKIQPSEPRDSAVYFCASGLVREGSPLHFGNGTRLTVT.

Remarks on this clone: The identical CDR3 is also encoded by other nucleotide sequences in the sample. This chain uses TRBV10-3 with TRBJ1-4, with D perhaps matching TRBD1 (5 bases). Trimming cost V 4 bases and J 8 bases, with 17 bases left between them. Germline CDR1 reads ENHRY; CDR2 reads SYGVKD. The CDR3 has 15 residues. The CDR3 nucleotides are TGTGCCATCAGTGTAATGACGGGGAGGGACGAAAAACTGTTTTTT. Translated, it gives CAISVMTGRDEKLFF.

The rearrangement links TRBV5-1 to TRBJ1-1; D is unclear. Germline V gene sequence: CDR1 SGHRS, CDR2 YFSETQ. CDR3 size: 15 residues. V lost 0 bases and J lost 3, with 12 bases in between. In DNA, the CDR3 is TGCGCCAGCAGCTTGGAAGTGGCTTCTCACACTGAAGCTTTCTTT. This gives the protein CASSLEVASHTEAFF.

The CDR3 DNA follows: TGCGCCAGCAGTCCCGGACTAGCGGGAGTATACGAGCAGTACTTC. Its translation is CASSPGLAGVYEQYF. V gene TRBV10-1 combines with J gene TRBJ2-7; the match to TRBD2 covers 13 bases. The CDR3 sequence is 15 residues long. The J segment lost 4 bases and the V segment lost 5 bases, leaving 5 bases of the junction unmatched. The germline CDR1 and CDR2 sequences are WNHNN and SYGVQD (reference sequence).

The J gene is TRBJ2-5, the V gene TRBV5-1, with 9 nucleotides matching TRBD1. The CDR3 contains 14 residues. V dropped 4 bases and J dropped 8; count of bases not matched to a gene: 9. CDR1 SGHRS and CDR2 YFSETQ come from the germline V gene. The CDR3: CASSTGQGYFTQYF. The CDR3 DNA follows: TGCGCCAGCAGCACGGGACAGGGATATTTCACCCAGTACTTC. Variable domain in full (rest from reference TRBV5-1 and TRBJ2-5): KAGVTQTPRYLIKTRGQQVTLSCSPISGHRSVSWYQQTPGQGLQFLFEYFSETQRNKGNFPGRFSGRQFSNSRSEMNVSTLELGDSALYLCASSTGQGYFTQYFGPGTRLLVL.

The chain employs TRBV19 and TRBJ2-2; TRBD2 might be the D (5 bases). The CDR3 runs to 14 residues. Trimming took off 4 bases at V and 10 bases at J, with 16 bases between the two ends. Germline values: CDR1 LNHDA, CDR2 SQIVND (reference sequence). CDR3 amino acids: CASSTRDGKPELFF. The CDR3 DNA is TGTGCCAGTAGTACCCGGGATGGGAAGCCGGAGCTGTTTTTT.

The chain carries TRBV29-1 and TRBJ2-1; 7 bases are shared with TRBD2. V shed 6 bases and J 0 bases; nucleotides not matched to a gene: 8. Germline V CDR1 and CDR2: SQVTM, ANQGSEA. CDR3 length equals 15 residues. CDR3: CSVQRGYSSYNEQFF. The CDR3 DNA sequence: TGCAGCGTCCAGCGGGGATACAGCTCCTACAATGAGCAGTTCTTC.

The chain uses TRBV18 and TRBJ1-5; 12 bases match TRBD1. Trimming at V came to 6 bases and at J to 7 bases, leaving 7 bases not matched to a gene. The CDR3 spans 15 residues. Germline assignment: CDR1 KGHSH and CDR2 LQKENI. Here the CDR3 DNA reads TGTGCCAGCTCGGGACAGGGGGCTGCGGGGCAGCCCCAGCATTTT. This encodes CASSGQGAAGQPQHF.

The V and J genes are TRBV5-1 and TRBJ1-1; D perhaps matches TRBD1 (5 bases). V was cut by 0 bases and J by 3 bases, with 15 bases left in between. The CDR3 sequence is 16 residues long. The V gene's germline CDR1 is SGHRS and CDR2 YFSETQ. CDR3 nucleotide sequence: TGCGCCAGCAGCTTGGCGAACCAGGGTCCGTACACTGAAGCTTTCTTT. Amino acids: CASSLANQGPYTEAFF.

The chain is built from TRBV6-5 and TRBJ2-5; D unclear. The CDR3 sequence is 15 residues long. Germline loops: CDR1 MNHEY, CDR2 SVGAGI. V was shortened by 0 bases and J by 4 bases, with 12 bases between the two germline ends. CDR3 sequence reads: CASSYSTLRRETQYF. In DNA form, the CDR3 reads TGTGCCAGCAGTTACTCGACTCTCCGCCGAGAGACCCAGTACTTC.